The 25 T cell receptor beta chains below all came from one sample that was sequenced in a study of glioma-infiltrating T cells. Amplification of TCR alpha and beta CDR3 regions from RNA used iRepertoire nested multiplex PCR. Each CDR3 protein is one row after TCRdb ran MiXCR on the multiplex PCR reads. The data hold 400,000 or so distinct CDR3 sequences, with around 45% observed a single time. The specimen sequenced was glioma tissue, nonneoplastic brain tissue, or PBMCs (not recorded which). The receptors shown here come from a human donor with low-grade glioma or glioblastoma, undergoing nonglioma brain surgery, or in good health (not recorded which).

The chain recombines TRBV28 with TRBJ1-1, with unresolved D. The CDR3 contains 16 residues. Trimming took off 7 bases at V and 3 bases at J, with 21 bases between the two ends. Looked up from germline, CDR1 is MDHEN and CDR2 is SYDVKM. The CDR3 is CASTLLRPFGDTEAFF. DNA of the CDR3: TGTGCCAGCACCCTATTGCGCCCCTTTGGAGACACTGAAGCTTTCTTT.

About this clonotype itself: Given a much more abundant clone one base away, this may be a read error. The gene calls are TRBV4-1 and TRBJ2-7; possible D gene TRBD1, 6 bases. Germline CDR1 reads MGHRA; CDR2 reads YSYEKL. V lost 5 bases and J lost 4, with 18 bases in between. This CDR3 spans 15 amino acids. The CDR3 region has the DNA TGCGCCAGCAGCGTTGACTACAGGGCTGGTTACGAGCAGTACTTC. This translates into CASSVDYRAGYEQYF.

This clonotype was seen many times. The chain combines TRBV27 with TRBJ2-3; no clear D gene. V lost 2 bases to trimming and J lost 0 bases, with 6 bases between them. The length of the CDR3 is 14 residues. Looked up from germline, CDR1 is MNHEY and CDR2 is SMNVEV (reference sequence). The CDR3 region has the DNA TGTGCCAGCAGTTTAGTAGGTAGCACAGATACGCAGTATTTT. It translates to CASSLVGSTDTQYF.

Regarding this clonotype: This may come from a read error, since a much larger clone is one base off. This rearrangement joins TRBV20-1 to TRBJ1-6, with D unresolved. This CDR3 is built from 14 residues. The V gene's germline CDR1 is DFQATT and CDR2 SNEGSKA (reference sequence). The chain's CDR3 is CSARVQAYNPPLHF. The CDR3 bases are TGCAGTGCTAGAGTGCAGGCCTATAATCCACCCCTCCACTTT.

This chain connects TRBV7-3 to TRBJ2-3; the D gene could be TRBD1 or TRBD2 (5 bases each). The V end lost 5 bases, the J end lost 1 base, and 13 bases lay between the germline ends. The CDR3 is made up of 15 amino acids. From germline, CDR1 is SGHTA and CDR2 FQGTGA. This CDR3 reads CASSPTRDGTDTQYF. The CDR3 coding sequence is TGTGCCAGCAGCCCGACCAGGGACGGCACAGATACGCAGTATTTT.

This clonotype has more than one count but fewer than ten. The chain is built from TRBV2 and TRBJ1-1; no clear D. Per the germline V gene, CDR1 is SNHLY and CDR2 is FYNNEI. CDR3 length equals 11 residues. Trimming cost V 6 bases and J 5 bases, with 7 bases left between them. CDR3 nucleotides: TGTGCCAGCAGATACAGTACTGAAGCTTTCTTT. Its protein is CASRYSTEAFF.

In its sample, this clonotype was seen many times. The chain employs TRBV27 and TRBJ1-2; tentative D call: TRBD1 (6 bases). The V gene lost 2 bases and the J gene lost 4 bases, with 14 bases spanning the gap. The CDR3 runs to 15 residues. In germline, CDR1 is MNHEY, CDR2 SMNVEV (reference sequence). This CDR3 reads CASSLTARGGYGYTF. The CDR3 DNA sequence: TGTGCCAGCAGTTTAACGGCCAGGGGAGGCTATGGCTACACCTTC.

Only a few counts were recorded for this clonotype. The rearrangement joins TRBV25-1 to TRBJ2-3; no firm D call. The CDR3 totals 14 residues. CDR1 is MGHDK and CDR2 is SYGVNS in the germline V gene. The germline V and J ends were trimmed by 4 bases and 4 bases, with 12 bases remaining between them. The CDR3 DNA follows: TGTGCCAGCAGTGTAACCATGGGTGCAGATACGCAGTATTTT. Translated: CASSVTMGADTQYF.

This chain connects TRBV19 to TRBJ1-1; D is unclear. The germline CDR1 and CDR2 sequences are LNHDA and SQIVND (reference sequence). The V gene lost 3 bases and the J gene lost 4 bases, with 12 bases spanning the gap. This CDR3 region has 14 residues. CDR3 nucleotide sequence: TGTGCCAGTAGTATCGGACCACGGAGCACTGAAGCTTTCTTT. This sequence encodes CASSIGPRSTEAFF.

This clonotype is a singleton in its sample. The chain carries TRBV6-2 or TRBV6-3 and TRBJ1-2; D is undetermined. Germline CDR1 is MNHEY and CDR2 is SVGEGT. The V end lost 8 bases, the J end lost 2 bases, and 18 bases lay between the germline ends. The CDR3 length is 15 residues. The CDR3 here is CASEAGFSTNYGYTF. CDR3 in DNA: TGTGCCAGCGAAGCCGGTTTCAGTACCAACTATGGCTACACCTTC.

The chain recombines TRBV28 with TRBJ1-2; D not certain. Looked up from germline, CDR1 is MDHEN and CDR2 is SYDVKM. Trimming cost V 8 bases and J 0 bases, with 7 bases left between them. CDR3 length equals 12 residues. This CDR3 reads CASFTSNYGYTF. The CDR3 nucleotides are TGTGCCAGCTTCACGTCTAACTATGGCTACACCTTC.

This chain uses TRBV4-3 with TRBJ1-3, with D perhaps matching TRBD1 (5 bases). Germline CDR1 LGHNA, CDR2 YSLEER. Trimming pared 1 base from V and 4 bases from J, leaving 11 bases between. The CDR3 contains 15 residues. The CDR3 protein is CASSQAPGTGNTIYF. The CDR3 bases are TGCGCCAGCAGCCAAGCCCCGGGGACGGGAAACACCATATATTTT.

DNA for the CDR3: TGTGCCAGCAGTCTCGGACGAACTAGCGGCTACACCTTC. Translating it yields CASSLGRTSGYTF. The chain employs TRBV6-1 and TRBJ1-2, with D unclear. The CDR3 is made up of 13 amino acids. The germline gives CDR1 MNHNS, CDR2 SASEGT. V shed 5 bases and J shed 8 bases, with 15 bases lying between them.

The chain is built from TRBV20-1 and TRBJ2-5; TRBD2 matches 10 bases. This CDR3 spans 14 amino acids. With V trimmed by 5 bases and J by 7 bases, 10 bases remained unmatched. Germline CDR1 reads DFQATT; CDR2 reads SNEGSKA (reference sequence). CDR3 in amino acids: CSAWEAGGRGTQYF. The CDR3 DNA reads as TGCAGTGCTTGGGAAGCGGGAGGGCGGGGGACCCAGTACTTC.

This chain uses TRBV5-1 with TRBJ2-1, with a possible D match to TRBD1 (5 bases). This CDR3 is 16 amino acids long. Between the trimmed V and J ends, which lost 0 bases and 3 bases, there was a span of 13 bases. CDR1 is SGHRS, CDR2 YFSETQ, per germline. CDR3 DNA sequence: TGCGCCAGCAGCTTGGAGGCAGGGTTCCTCTACAATGAGCAGTTCTTC. It codes for CASSLEAGFLYNEQFF.

This clonotype occurred a few times. The chain combines TRBV6-2 or TRBV6-3 with TRBJ1-5, with a possible D match to TRBD1 (6 bases). The CDR3 has 18 amino acids. The V gene's germline CDR1 is MNHEY and CDR2 SVGEGT. Trimming cost V 4 bases and J 0 bases, with 19 bases left between them. The CDR3 DNA sequence: TGTGCCAGCAGTTCCTGGGACATCATGACTACTAGCAATCAGCCCCAGCATTTT. Protein sequence: CASSSWDIMTTSNQPQHF.

CDR3 in amino acids: CAISPGSLPLNTEAFF. The DNA of the CDR3 is TGTGCCATCAGCCCAGGGTCCTTGCCGTTAAACACTGAAGCTTTCTTT. This chain uses TRBV6-1 with TRBJ1-1; possibly TRBD1 for D (5 bases). The CDR3 is made up of 16 amino acids. Per germline, CDR1 MNHNS and CDR2 SASEGT. V dropped 10 bases and J dropped 2 bases, with 23 bases sitting between them.

The chain combines TRBV20-1 with TRBJ2-7, with D hard to call. The ends were cut back, 1 base at V and 12 bases at J, with 13 bases in the middle. The CDR3 contains 11 residues. Germline CDR1 reads DFQATT; CDR2 reads SNEGSKA (reference sequence). CDR3 nucleotides: TGCAGTGCTAGAGGGTCTCATCTGCGGTACTTC. Amino acids: CSARGSHLRYF.

In its sample, this clonotype was seen a few times. The rearrangement uses TRBV28 and TRBJ2-1; D is ambiguous. CDR1 and CDR2 (germline): MDHEN, SYDVKM. The germline V and J ends were trimmed by 5 bases and 6 bases, with 14 bases remaining between them. The CDR3 sequence is 14 residues long. CDR3 sequence (DNA): TGTGCCAGCAGTAGACTCCACCCGGGCAATGAGCAGTTCTTC. It codes for CASSRLHPGNEQFF. Full variable domain (outside the CDR3, taken from reference TRBV28 and TRBJ2-1): DVKVTQSSRYLVKRTGEKVFLECVQDMDHENMFWYRQDPGLGLRLIYFSYDVKMKEKGDIPEGYSVSREKKERFSLILESASTNQTSMYLCASSRLHPGNEQFFGPGTRLTVL.

This clonotype came up once. Just one base apart from a much larger clone, this may be a read error. J is TRBJ1-6 and V is TRBV28; D might be TRBD1 (6 bases). From germline, CDR1 is MDHEN and CDR2 SYDVKM. This CDR3 has 15 amino acids. CDR3 amino acids: CASSLCCRGLSPLQF. CDR3 nucleotides: TGTGCCAGCAGTTTATGCTGCAGGGGTTTATCACCCCTCCAGTTT.

The chain links TRBV6-1 to TRBJ2-3; 8 nucleotides agree with TRBD2. J lost 2 bases, V lost 5 bases, and 18 bases had no gene match. Germline V gives CDR1 MNHNS, CDR2 SASEGT. The CDR3 is 19 amino acids. The CDR3 DNA reads TGTGCCAGCAGTCCTCGTGGGGCGGGAGGCCGGGATGCCACAGATACGCAGTATTTT. It is translated as CASSPRGAGGRDATDTQYF.

The rearrangement links TRBV24-1 to TRBJ2-1; possibly TRBD1 for D (5 bases). V lost 3 bases and J 0 bases, leaving 14 bases between the germline ends. CDR1 and CDR2 (germline): KGHDR, SFDVKD. The CDR3 spans 17 residues. CDR3 in DNA: TGTGCCACCAGTGATCATCCCACAGGCATCTCCTACAATGAGCAGTTCTTC. Translated: CATSDHPTGISYNEQFF.

As to this clonotype: This sequence may be a read error, since a much larger clone differs from it by one base. This chain connects TRBV28 to TRBJ1-5; D unresolved. Germline V CDR1 and CDR2: MDHEN, SYDVKM. The CDR3 is made up of 16 amino acids. In DNA form, the CDR3 reads TGTACCAGCAGTCCCCCGGGAGGGAGGGTCAATCAGCCCCAGCATTTT. As protein: CTSSPPGGRVNQPQHF.

This rearrangement joins TRBV28 to TRBJ2-2, with 12 nucleotides matching TRBD2. The length of the CDR3 is 16 residues. V lost 6 bases and J lost 3; bases outside the gene matches: 5. Germline CDR1 reads MDHEN; CDR2 reads SYDVKM. The CDR3 loop is CASRSLAGGDTGELFF. The DNA for the CDR3 is TGTGCCAGCAGGTCTCTAGCGGGAGGGGACACCGGGGAGCTGTTTTTT.

The V and J genes are TRBV20-1 and TRBJ1-4; D might be TRBD1 (5 bases). Germline V gives CDR1 DFQATT, CDR2 SNEGSKA (reference sequence). The CDR3 covers 17 residues. Between the trimmed V and J ends, which lost 2 bases and 1 base, there was a span of 17 bases. The CDR3 nucleotides read TGCAGTGCTAGATTCGAGGGGACCCAGGGAACTAATGAAAAACTGTTTTTT. This codes for CSARFEGTQGTNEKLFF.